Listed below are T cell receptor beta chains from one sample, sequenced in a study of cytomegalovirus exposure and HLA in healthy donors. Using immunoSEQ multiplex PCR, the repertoire was profiled, and TCRdb retains in-frame clones only, with some absent. The sample records roughly 40,000 clones, roughly 81% being singletons. Source material: PBMCs. Receptors were obtained from a woman aged 40 to 55 in good health and CMV-seronegative. CDR3s include the opening cysteine and the closing phenylalanine or tryptophan. The order of the fields is J gene, D gene, V gene, clone size, CDR3 DNA, CDR3 protein. The D gene is left open where the match is weak. Expanded clones get a size class; other rows say once, few or many, or leave the size out.

>TRBJ2-1|TRBD2|TRBV5-6|-
TGTGCCAGCAGCCGCCGGGGGGGTTACAATGAGCAGTTCTTC
CASSRRGGYNEQFF
>TRBJ2-5|TRBD2|TRBV5-1|-
TGCGCCAGCAGCTATTCCGGGACTAGCAGTGAGACCCAGTACTTC
CASSYSGTSSETQYF
>TRBJ1-1|-|TRBV5-1|-
TGCGCCAGCAGCTTCGATCGAGGGACTTTGAACACTGAAGCTTTCTTT
CASSFDRGTLNTEAFF
>TRBJ1-6|-|TRBV6-1|-
TGTGCCAGCAGTGAAGCGCTCTGGACTGTCAATTCACCCCTCCACTTT
CASSEALWTVNSPLHF
>TRBJ1-1|-|TRBV6-1|-
TGTGCCAGCAGTGAGGAGGGGATGAACACTGAAGCTTTCTTT
CASSEEGMNTEAFF
>TRBJ2-5|-|TRBV5-4|-
TGTGCCAGCAGCTTGGCCCACGGCAGGGGTGGAGAGACCCAGTACTTC
CASSLAHGRGGETQYF
>TRBJ2-3|-|TRBV14|-
TGTGCCAGCAGCCAACTAGTTGCGGATACGCAGTATTTT
CASSQLVADTQYF
>TRBJ1-5|-|TRBV12-5|-
TGTGCTAGTGGTTTGTCGGGGATGGGCAATCAGCCCCAGCATTTT
CASGLSGMGNQPQHF
>TRBJ1-1|TRBD1|TRBV28|once
TGTGCCAGCAGTTTATTTGGCAGGGGGGTTAAGAACACTGAAGCTTTCTTT
CASSLFGRGVKNTEAFF
>TRBJ1-6|TRBD1|TRBV15|-
TGTGCCACCAGCCCGACAGGGAATTCACCCCTCCACTTT
CATSPTGNSPLHF
>TRBJ2-6|-|TRBV6-1|few
TGTGCCAGCAGTGTTCAGGTGGCTGGGGCCAACGTCCTGACTTTC
CASSVQVAGANVLTF
>TRBJ1-1|TRBD1|TRBV29-1|-
TGCAGCGTTGACAGGGGGCGGAACACTGAAGCTTTCTTT
CSVDRGRNTEAFF
>TRBJ2-7|TRBD1|TRBV6-5|few
TGTGCCAGCAGGGGGACAGTGCCGGGTTACGAGCAGTACTTC
CASRGTVPGYEQYF
>TRBJ2-7|TRBD2|TRBV5-1|-
TGCGCCAGCAGCTCACGGGGGGGCCCTTACGAGCAGTACTTC
CASSSRGGPYEQYF
>TRBJ1-6|-|TRBV7-6|few
TGTGCCAGCAGCTTAGCTCCGGGGGTCGGCTCACCCCTCCACTTT
CASSLAPGVGSPLHF
>TRBJ2-2|TRBD2|TRBV7-2|once
TGTGCCAGCAGCCCCCAGCGGGGGGCGAACACCGGGGAGCTGTTTTTT
CASSPQRGANTGELFF
>TRBJ1-6|TRBD1|TRBV19|-
TGTGCCAGTAATGGCAGGGGGAATTCACCCCTCCACTTT
CASNGRGNSPLHF
>TRBJ2-7|-|TRBV6-5|-
TGTGCCAGCAGTTACGGGGGGGCCGGCTCCTACGAGCAGTACTTC
CASSYGGAGSYEQYF
>TRBJ1-1|TRBD1|TRBV2|-
TGTGCCAGCAGTTCAGGGGGGCTGAACACTGAAGCTTTCTTT
CASSSGGLNTEAFF
>TRBJ1-2|TRBD1|TRBV29-1|-
TGCAGCGTCACGGACAGGGCCGGTCGTGACTACACCTTC
CSVTDRAGRDYTF
>TRBJ2-2|TRBD1|TRBV2|-
TGTGCCAGCAGAAAAACAGGGGGCCTCAACACCGGGGAGCTGTTTTTT
CASRKTGGLNTGELFF
>TRBJ2-3|TRBD2|TRBV28|-
TGTGCCAGCAGTTTTTGGGGGGGAGGGACAGATACGCAGTATTTT
CASSFWGGGTDTQYF
>TRBJ2-5|-|TRBV19|-
TGTGCCAGTAGTATAGGCGGGCCAACGGGGACCCAGTACTTC
CASSIGGPTGTQYF
>TRBJ2-1|TRBD1|TRBV7-4|-
TGTGCCAGGGGGACAGGGGCCTACAATGAGCAGTTCTTC
CARGTGAYNEQFF
>TRBJ2-1|TRBD2|TRBV7-8|-
TGTGCCAGCAGCCCAACTAGCGGGGGGGCGTGGGAGCAGTTCTTC
CASSPTSGGAWEQFF
>TRBJ2-6|-|TRBV10-2|-
TGCGCCAGCAGTGAGGGGGCCTCTGGGGCCAACGTCCTGACTTTC
CASSEGASGANVLTF
>TRBJ2-2|TRBD2|TRBV9|few
TGTGCCAGCAGCGTCCTCGGGACTAGTAACACCGGGGAGCTGTTTTTT
CASSVLGTSNTGELFF
>TRBJ2-7|-|TRBV6-5|-
TGTGCCAGCAGACCGCCAGGGGTCTACGAGCAGTACTTC
CASRPPGVYEQYF
>TRBJ2-7|-|TRBV19|-
TGTGCCAGTACTCCAGGGACATATCCCTACGAGCAGTACTTC
CASTPGTYPYEQYF
>TRBJ1-3|-|TRBV5-6|-
TGTGCCAGCAACGACAGGTACTCTGGAAACACCATATATTTT
CASNDRYSGNTIYF
>TRBJ2-3|TRBD2|TRBV28|once
TGTGCCAGCACCCTGGGGGGGGTAGGCACAGATACGCAGTATTTT
CASTLGGVGTDTQYF
>TRBJ1-5|TRBD1|TRBV2|-
TGTGCCAGCAAGGGGGCCCCCGGGACACTTAATCAGCCCCAGCATTTT
CASKGAPGTLNQPQHF
>TRBJ1-1|TRBD1|TRBV29-1|-
TGCAGCGCCGTCATCAGGGGGCTACGTAATGAAGCTTTCTTT
CSAVIRGLRNEAFF
>TRBJ2-2|-|TRBV27|-
TGTGCCAGCAGTTCCCAGGGAAACACCGGGGAGCTGTTTTTT
CASSSQGNTGELFF
>TRBJ1-6|TRBD1|TRBV10-3|few
TGTGCCATCGGGACAGGGGGCCGGGGGGGTTCACCCCTCCACTTT
CAIGTGGRGGSPLHF
>TRBJ2-3|-|TRBV7-9|-
TGTGCCAGCAGCCCCCGGGGAAGGACCCAAGGAGATACGCAGTATTTT
CASSPRGRTQGDTQYF
>TRBJ2-1|-|TRBV7-3|-
TGTGCCAGCAGCCTGGCTACAGCGGATAAGCAGTTCTTC
CASSLATADKQFF
>TRBJ2-1|TRBD1|TRBV10-2|-
TGCGCCAGCAGTGGGCTAGGGACAGGGAGCTCCTACAATGAGCAGTTCTTC
CASSGLGTGSSYNEQFF
>TRBJ1-6|TRBD1|TRBV7-2|-
TGTGCCAGCAGCTCCCGGACAGGGGGCAATTCACCCCTCCACTTT
CASSSRTGGNSPLHF
>TRBJ2-7|-|TRBV4-3|few
TGCGCCAGCAGCCTTCGGGGGACGGACGAGCAGTACTTC
CASSLRGTDEQYF
>TRBJ2-3|TRBD2|TRBV7-2|-
TGTGCCAGCAGCTCACTTAAACTAGCGGGGGGCACAGATACGCAGTATTTT
CASSSLKLAGGTDTQYF
>TRBJ2-1|TRBD2|TRBV4-1|-
TGCGCCAGCAGCCAAGAAGCGGGGGGGCTCAATGAGCAGTTCTTC
CASSQEAGGLNEQFF
>TRBJ1-2|-|TRBV2|-
TGTGCCAGCAGTACAACGCCTAACTATGGCTACACCTTC
CASSTTPNYGYTF
>TRBJ2-2|-|TRBV5-1|-
TGCGCCAGCAGCTTGGCAGGACAGCAGAGGACCGGGGAGCTGTTTTTT
CASSLAGQQRTGELFF
>TRBJ1-5|-|TRBV5-5|-
TGTGCCAGCAGCTCCCCAAATCAGCCCCAGCATTTT
CASSSPNQPQHF
>TRBJ1-5|-|TRBV7-2|-
TGTGCCAGCAGCAATGGACGGGGGAGGAATCAGCCCCAGCATTTT
CASSNGRGRNQPQHF
>TRBJ2-7|TRBD1|TRBV19|-
TGTGCCAGTAGTGACCCGGGACAGGCCCTCTACGAGCAGTACTTC
CASSDPGQALYEQYF
>TRBJ1-2|TRBD1|TRBV14|-
TGTGCCAGCAGCCAGACAGGGCTCAAAGTGCGGAGAGCTCAGGTCGGCTATGGCTACACCTTC
CASSQTGLKVRRAQVGYGYTF
>TRBJ2-5|-|TRBV5-1|-
TGCGCCAGCAGCTTGTCGGGGGAAGAGACCCAGTACTTC
CASSLSGEETQYF
>TRBJ2-2|-|TRBV11-2|-
TGTGCCAGCAGCTTAACCGACAGGATCATCACCGGGGAGCTGTTTTTT
CASSLTDRIITGELFF
>TRBJ2-5|TRBD1|TRBV6-1|few
TGTGCCAGCAGTCGGGGACAGGGGGAAGAGACCCAGTACTTC
CASSRGQGEETQYF
>TRBJ2-3|TRBD2|TRBV5-4|-
TGTGCCAGCAGCTTGCAAGCGGGGAGCACAGATACGCAGTATTTT
CASSLQAGSTDTQYF
>TRBJ2-7|TRBD1|TRBV5-1|-
TGCGCCAGCAGGCCCGGGACAGGGGAGTCCTACGAGCAGTACTTC
CASRPGTGESYEQYF
>TRBJ2-3|TRBD2|TRBV5-4|-
TGTGCCAGCAGCCCCGGGAGGACACCAGCAGATACGCAGTATTTT
CASSPGRTPADTQYF
>TRBJ1-5|-|TRBV10-1|-
TGCGCCGGAGTCCGGAGCAATCAGCCCCAGCATTTT
CAGVRSNQPQHF
>TRBJ2-7|TRBD1|TRBV29-1|-
TGCAGCGTTGAAGGGGCAGGGACAGGGATCCACGAGCAGTACTTC
CSVEGAGTGIHEQYF